This TCR beta chain was captured in a study of blood T cell repertoires in COVID-19. Study details: Collection of acute and convalescent COVID-19 samples took place in the United States, Italy and Spain.

Original handling: Nucleated cell number was recorded as an estimate derived from reference gene primer amplification. The method was immunoSEQ multiplex PCR; TCRdb's version includes in-frame clones alone and lacks a portion of them. V and J calls and clone size are as listed in that table; D and trimming were resolved from the DNA. The sample holds hundreds of thousands of clones, approximately 82% seen once. This CDR3 has 17 residues. Germline CDR1 is MNHNS and CDR2 is SASEGT. V lost 0 bases and J lost 7; bases outside the gene matches: 6. V gene TRBV6-1 combines with J gene TRBJ2-3; 14 positions match TRBD2. The TCR originated in a woman at least 80 years old with acute or convalescent COVID-19. Sequenced: peripheral blood. The CDR3 protein is CASSEAGLAGGGYTQYF. For the CDR3, the DNA is TGTGCCAGCAGTGAAGCTGGACTAGCGGGAGGTGGGTATACGCAGTATTTT.